This entry lists 21 T cell receptor beta chains sequenced from one sample in a study of blood T cell repertoires in COVID-19 (TCRdb year 2020). Library prep was done by the immunoSEQ multiplex PCR assay. The clones in this table, taken by TCRdb from immuneACCESS, are in-frame only. Not every clone is retained; where verified, under half of the shortfall comes from an unresolved V gene, and the cause of the rest is unknown. Counted in this sample were about 230,000 clones; roughly 80% of them appeared once. The ten largest make up about 7.4% of the sample. Specimen: peripheral blood. These receptors were collected from an elderly woman with acute or convalescent COVID-19.

J is TRBJ1-3 and V is TRBV19, with no clear D. V lost 1 base and J lost 0, with 4 bases in between. CDR1 is LNHDA and CDR2 is SQIVND in the germline V gene (reference sequence). The CDR3 consists of 14 residues. This CDR3 reads CASSIASSGNTIYF. The CDR3 bases are TGTGCCAGTAGTATAGCCAGCTCTGGAAACACCATATATTTT.

The rearrangement links TRBV7-9 to TRBJ2-3, with D perhaps matching TRBD1 (5 bases). Germline CDR1 SEHNR, CDR2 FQNEAQ (reference sequence). The V end was cut by 0 bases, the J end by 6 bases, with 13 bases between. This CDR3 spans 15 amino acids. CDR3 coding DNA: TGTGCCAGCAGCTTAGCGTCCGGACAAGGCGATACGCAGTATTTT. Residues: CASSLASGQGDTQYF.

As to this clone: In the same sample, other DNA sequences code for this CDR3. V and J are TRBV6-1 and TRBJ1-2, with D possibly being TRBD1 (6 bases). From germline, CDR1 is MNHNS and CDR2 SASEGT. This CDR3 comprises 14 residues. Between the trimmed V and J ends, which lost 1 base and 3 bases, there was a span of 9 bases. CDR3 bases: TGTGCCAGCAGTGAAGGGGGGCTCGACTATGGCTACACCTTC. As protein: CASSEGGLDYGYTF.

The genes are TRBV18 and TRBJ2-7; a possible D gene is TRBD2 (6 bases). CDR3 length: 18 residues. In germline, CDR1 is KGHSH, CDR2 LQKENI. The germline V and J ends were trimmed by 1 base and 0 bases, with 19 bases remaining between them. CDR3 protein: CASSPRGGFPPSSYEQYF. CDR3 nucleotides: TGTGCCAGCTCACCACGAGGAGGGTTTCCACCAAGCTCCTACGAGCAGTACTTC.

The gene calls are TRBV6-5 and TRBJ1-2; 7 bases agree with TRBD1. Germline V gene lookup returns CDR1 MNHEY and CDR2 SVGAGI. This CDR3 has 15 residues. J was trimmed by 0 bases and V by 0 bases; bases with no gene match: 1. DNA for the CDR3: TGTGCCAGCAGTTACTCAGGGGGCGCTAACTATGGCTACACCTTC. Its protein is CASSYSGGANYGYTF.

V is TRBV28 and J is TRBJ1-6; 7 bases line up with TRBD1. CDR3 size: 17 residues. CDR1 and CDR2 from the germline V gene are MDHEN and SYDVKM. V trimming: 6 bases; J trimming: 3 bases; junction bases outside the gene matches: 11. The CDR3 region has the DNA TGTGCCAGCAGGCCACCGGGACAGTCCTACTATAATTCACCCCTCCACTTT. Encoded protein: CASRPPGQSYYNSPLHF. Together with reference TRBV28 and TRBJ1-6, the CDR3 gives the full variable domain: DVKVTQSSRYLVKRTGEKVFLECVQDMDHENMFWYRQDPGLGLRLIYFSYDVKMKEKGDIPEGYSVSREKKERFSLILESASTNQTSMYLCASRPPGQSYYNSPLHFGNGTRLTVT.

The rearrangement joins TRBV5-4 to TRBJ2-3; TRBD2 matches at 12 bases. Germline V CDR1 and CDR2: SGHNT, YYREEE (reference sequence). With 0 bases clipped from V and 2 bases from J, the junction kept 1 base outside the gene matches. There are 16 residues in the CDR3. This CDR3 reads CASSLGTSGTTDTQYF. For the CDR3, the DNA is TGTGCCAGCAGCTTGGGGACTAGCGGGACCACAGATACGCAGTATTTT.

The V and J genes are TRBV5-5 and TRBJ2-5, with TRBD1 identical over 9 bases. The germline CDR1 and CDR2 sequences are SGHKS and YYEKEE (reference sequence). Unmatched junction bases numbered 3, after V lost 4 bases and J lost 2 bases. The CDR3 spans 14 residues. As DNA, the CDR3 is TGTGCCAGCAGCCCGGGACAGGGACAAGAGACCCAGTACTTC. Protein: CASSPGQGQETQYF.

The chain combines TRBV2 with TRBJ2-5; TRBD2 might be the D (6 bases). The V end lost 4 bases, the J end lost 1 base, and 10 bases lay between the germline ends. Germline CDR1 SNHLY, CDR2 FYNNEI. This CDR3 spans 14 amino acids. The CDR3 bases are TGTGCCAGCAGTGCGGAGCGGGTCCAAGAGACCCAGTACTTC. This translates into CASSAERVQETQYF.

J is TRBJ1-2 and V is TRBV6-6; D is unclear. The CDR3 runs 13 residues. The germline CDR1 and CDR2 sequences are MNHNY and SVGAGI (reference sequence). V dropped 6 bases and J dropped 0 bases, with 8 bases sitting between them. Here the CDR3 reads CASSPGANYGYTF. The CDR3 DNA sequence: TGTGCCAGCAGCCCGGGTGCTAACTATGGCTACACCTTC.

The chain joins TRBV3-1 (or the pseudogene TRBV3-2) to TRBJ2-7; the match to TRBD1 covers 7 bases. J gave up 2 bases and V 3 bases, and 7 bases lay outside the gene matches. This CDR3 is built from 15 residues. Germline CDR1 LGHDT, CDR2 YNNKEL (reference sequence). The CDR3 DNA follows: TGTGCCAGCAGCCAGATGACAGGGCCTACCTACGAGCAGTACTTC. Translated: CASSQMTGPTYEQYF.

V is TRBV3-1 (or the pseudogene TRBV3-2) and J is TRBJ1-2; no firm D call. Per the germline V gene, CDR1 is LGHDT and CDR2 is YNNKEL (reference sequence). CDR3 size: 12 residues. Trimming left V 1 base short and J 7 bases short, with 7 bases between. The CDR3 reads CASSQAGSGYTF. In DNA form, the CDR3 reads TGTGCCAGCAGCCAAGCGGGGTCTGGCTACACCTTC.

This clone was detected only a few times. The CDR3 DNA reads TGTGCCAGCAGCGTATCTATCCAGACAGGGGGTAATAATTCACCCCTCCACTTT. Translating it yields CASSVSIQTGGNNSPLHF. The V and J genes are TRBV9 and TRBJ1-6; TRBD1 matches at 9 bases. V was pared by 1 base and J by 5 bases, with 10 bases of the junction left unmatched. The CDR3 is made up of 18 amino acids. CDR1 is SGDLS, CDR2 YYNGEE, per germline.

This clone was detected ten times or more. The sample carries other DNA sequences with the same CDR3. The genes are TRBV14 and TRBJ1-1; unclear D gene. CDR3 length: 13 residues. The germline V gene encodes CDR1 SGHDN and CDR2 FVKESK. V lost 2 bases, J lost 5 bases, and 9 bases lay in between. CDR3 protein: CASSQSPRTEAFF. Written as DNA, the CDR3 is TGTGCCAGCAGCCAAAGCCCCCGAACTGAAGCTTTCTTT.

The chain carries TRBV9 and TRBJ2-7; D gene ambiguous. The CDR3 runs 14 residues. Per germline, CDR1 SGDLS and CDR2 YYNGEE. The V end was cut by 4 bases, the J end by 3 bases, with 14 bases between. The CDR3 DNA is TGTGCCAGCAGCTCCCGAGGTTTAAGCTACGAGCAGTACTTC. Translating gives CASSSRGLSYEQYF.

The chain links TRBV6-2 or TRBV6-3 to TRBJ1-5; TRBD1 matches 10 bases. CDR1 and CDR2 from the germline V gene are MNHEY and SVGEGT. CDR3 length equals 17 residues. The V gene end was trimmed by 2 bases and the J gene end by 4 bases; junction bases not matched to a gene: 8. The CDR3 loop is CASSYASRTGGNQPQHF. In nucleotides, the CDR3 is TGTGCCAGCAGTTACGCCTCCCGGACAGGGGGGAATCAGCCCCAGCATTTT.

V usage is TRBV6-5 and J usage is TRBJ2-7; D not resolved. This CDR3 spans 13 amino acids. Between the trimmed V and J ends, which lost 7 bases and 1 base, there was a span of 11 bases. Germline values: CDR1 MNHEY, CDR2 SVGAGI. The chain's CDR3 is CASKESLSYEQYF. The CDR3 DNA is TGTGCCAGCAAGGAGTCCCTTTCCTACGAGCAGTACTTC.

The CDR3 sequence: CASGAGVTSYEQYF. The CDR3 DNA is TGTGCTAGTGGGGCGGGAGTGACCTCCTACGAGCAGTACTTC. The V gene is TRBV12-5, the J gene TRBJ2-7; 7 positions agree with TRBD2. The CDR3 covers 14 residues. The trim removed 6 bases at V and 0 bases at J, leaving 5 bases unmatched. Germline CDR1 reads LGHNT; CDR2 reads FRNRAP.

The gene calls are TRBV2 and TRBJ1-4, with D unresolved. V shed 5 bases and J shed 14 bases, with 12 bases lying between them. The length of the CDR3 is 11 residues. The V gene's germline CDR1 is SNHLY and CDR2 FYNNEI. The CDR3: CASSSGWLLFF. DNA for the CDR3: TGTGCCAGCAGTAGCGGTTGGTTGCTGTTTTTT.

J is TRBJ2-7 and V is TRBV23-1; 12 nucleotides match TRBD2. TRBV23-1 counts as an open reading frame of uncertain function. CDR3 length equals 17 residues. V trimming: 7 bases; J trimming: 3 bases; junction bases outside the gene matches: 13. CDR3 sequence: CASTLKTSGGVCYEQYF. As DNA, the CDR3 is TGCGCCAGCACCCTAAAGACTAGCGGGGGAGTATGCTACGAGCAGTACTTC.

The chain is built from TRBV3-1 (or the pseudogene TRBV3-2) and TRBJ1-2; no clear D gene. Trimming removed 1 base from V and 8 bases from J, with 8 bases in between. CDR1 is LGHDT, CDR2 YNNKEL, per germline (reference sequence). There are 12 residues in the CDR3. The CDR3 loop is CASSQGGSGYTF. In DNA form, the CDR3 reads TGTGCCAGCAGCCAAGGAGGGTCCGGCTACACCTTC.